The sequence of this T cell receptor (beta chain) was determined in a study of cytomegalovirus exposure and HLA in healthy donors. The V gene lost 3 bases and the J gene lost 5 bases, with 13 bases spanning the gap. The CDR3 spans 14 residues. CDR1 is MNHNS, CDR2 SASEGT, per germline. Researchers ran the PCR with 60 Vbeta and 13 Jbeta primers. TCRdb's copy holds only in-frame clones and misses some; the assay was immunoSEQ multiplex PCR. Of 280,000 or so clones detected, around nine tenths appear once; the ten largest clones hold roughly 2.1%. In the case of this clone: Antigen specificity is unknown.

Study-level findings and limits: There were about 160 TCR beta chains listed as cytomegalovirus-associated. Most TCRs appeared rarely, but some public TCRs recurred in many donors. By HLA locus, TCR association rates varied in a later analysis, with DRB1 showing the most and HLA-C the fewest.

This sequence joins TRBV6-1 and TRBJ1-1, with TRBD1 as a possible D gene (5 bases). The clonotype originates from a woman under 30 in good health and CMV-seronegative. The sample taken for sequencing was PBMCs. The CDR3 protein is CASSDPRVRTEAFF. The DNA of the CDR3 is TGTGCCAGCAGTGACCCCAGGGTGAGGACTGAAGCTTTCTTT.